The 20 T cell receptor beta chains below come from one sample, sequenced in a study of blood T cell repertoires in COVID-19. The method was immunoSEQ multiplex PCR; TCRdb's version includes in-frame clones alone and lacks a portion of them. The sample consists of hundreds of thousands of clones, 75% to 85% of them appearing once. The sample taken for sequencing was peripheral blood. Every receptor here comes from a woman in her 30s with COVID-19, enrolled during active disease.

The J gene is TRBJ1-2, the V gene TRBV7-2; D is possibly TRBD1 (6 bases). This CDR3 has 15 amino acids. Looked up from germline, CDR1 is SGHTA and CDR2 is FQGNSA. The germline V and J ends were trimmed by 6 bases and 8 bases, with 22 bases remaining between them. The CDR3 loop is CASSYLSGGQSGYTF. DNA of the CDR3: TGTGCCAGCAGTTACCTTTCGGGGGGGCAGAGCGGCTACACCTTC.

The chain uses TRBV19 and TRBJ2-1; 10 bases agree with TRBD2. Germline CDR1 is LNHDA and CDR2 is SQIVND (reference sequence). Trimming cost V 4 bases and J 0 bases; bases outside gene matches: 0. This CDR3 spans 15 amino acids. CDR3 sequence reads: CASSTSGSSYNEQFF. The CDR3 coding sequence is TGTGCCAGTAGTACTAGCGGGAGCTCCTACAATGAGCAGTTCTTC.

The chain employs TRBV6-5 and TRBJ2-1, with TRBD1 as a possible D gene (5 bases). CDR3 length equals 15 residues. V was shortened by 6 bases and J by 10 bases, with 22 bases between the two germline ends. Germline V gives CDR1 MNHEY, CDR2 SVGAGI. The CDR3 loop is CASSYGLRAAPEQFF. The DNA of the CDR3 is TGTGCCAGCAGCTATGGCCTCAGGGCCGCCCCCGAGCAGTTCTTC.

CDR3: CATSWGLAGDPSYNEQFF. The CDR3 coding sequence is TGTGCCACCAGCTGGGGACTAGCGGGGGACCCCTCCTACAATGAGCAGTTCTTC. This chain joins TRBV15 and TRBJ2-1; TRBD2 matches 14 bases. V trimming: 5 bases; J trimming: 0 bases; junction bases outside the gene matches: 6. Germline CDR1 LNHNV, CDR2 YYDKDF (reference sequence). This CDR3 is built from 18 residues.

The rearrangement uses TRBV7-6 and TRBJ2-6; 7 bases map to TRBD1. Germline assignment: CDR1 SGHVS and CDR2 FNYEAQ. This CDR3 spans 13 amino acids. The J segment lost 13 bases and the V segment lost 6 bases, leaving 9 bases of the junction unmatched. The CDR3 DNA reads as TGTGCCAGCAGATCCTATACAGGGGCGGTCCTGACTTTC. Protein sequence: CASRSYTGAVLTF. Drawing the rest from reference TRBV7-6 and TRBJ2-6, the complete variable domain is GAGVSQSPRYKVTKRGQDVALRCDPISGHVSLYWYRQALGQGPEFLTYFNYEAQQDKSGLPNDRFSAERPEGSISTLTIQRTEQRDSAMYRCASRSYTGAVLTFGAGSRLTVL.

CDR3 loop: CASSIESGTLNEQFF. The CDR3 DNA sequence: TGTGCCAGTAGTATAGAGAGCGGGACCCTCAATGAGCAGTTCTTC. This chain links TRBV19 with TRBJ2-1; the match to TRBD2 covers 7 bases. Germline CDR1 reads LNHDA; CDR2 reads SQIVND (reference sequence). J lost 6 bases, V lost 0 bases, and 5 bases had no gene match. CDR3 length: 15 amino acids. The whole variable domain, remainder taken from reference TRBV19 and TRBJ2-1, is DGGITQSPKYLFRKEGQNVTLSCEQNLNHDAMYWYRQDPGQGLRLIYYSQIVNDFQKGDIAEGYSVSREKKESFPLTVTSAQKNPTAFYLCASSIESGTLNEQFFGPGTRLTVL.

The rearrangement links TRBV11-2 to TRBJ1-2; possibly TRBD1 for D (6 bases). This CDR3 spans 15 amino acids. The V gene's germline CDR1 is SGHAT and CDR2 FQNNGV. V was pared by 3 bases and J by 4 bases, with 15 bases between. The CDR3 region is CASSLSQGSAYGYTF. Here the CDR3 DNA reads TGTGCCAGCAGCTTGTCACAGGGTTCGGCCTATGGCTACACCTTC.

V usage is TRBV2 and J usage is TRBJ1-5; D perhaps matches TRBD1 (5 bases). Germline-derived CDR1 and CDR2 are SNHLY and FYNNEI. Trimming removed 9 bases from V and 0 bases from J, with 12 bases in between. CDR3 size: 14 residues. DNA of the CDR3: TGTGCCAGTGGGGGGATTTATAGCAATCAGCCCCAGCATTTT. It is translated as CASGGIYSNQPQHF.

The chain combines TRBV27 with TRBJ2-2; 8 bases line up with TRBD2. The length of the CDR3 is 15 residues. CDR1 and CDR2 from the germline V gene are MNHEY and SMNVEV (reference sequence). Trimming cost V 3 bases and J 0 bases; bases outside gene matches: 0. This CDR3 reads CASSFGGANTGELFF. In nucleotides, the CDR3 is TGTGCCAGCAGTTTCGGGGGGGCGAACACCGGGGAGCTGTTTTTT.

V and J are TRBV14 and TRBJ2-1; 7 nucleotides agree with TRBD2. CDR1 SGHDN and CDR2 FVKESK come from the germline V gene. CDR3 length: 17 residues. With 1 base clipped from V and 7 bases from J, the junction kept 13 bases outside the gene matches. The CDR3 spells CASSQVWAASGHNEQFF. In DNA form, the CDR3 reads TGTGCCAGCAGCCAAGTTTGGGCGGCTAGCGGCCATAATGAGCAGTTCTTC. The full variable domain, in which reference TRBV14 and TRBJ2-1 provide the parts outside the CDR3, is EAGVTQFPSHSVIEKGQTVTLRCDPISGHDNLYWYRRVMGKEIKFLLHFVKESKQDESGMPNNRFLAERTGGTYSTLKVQPAELEDSGVYFCASSQVWAASGHNEQFFGPGTRLTVL.

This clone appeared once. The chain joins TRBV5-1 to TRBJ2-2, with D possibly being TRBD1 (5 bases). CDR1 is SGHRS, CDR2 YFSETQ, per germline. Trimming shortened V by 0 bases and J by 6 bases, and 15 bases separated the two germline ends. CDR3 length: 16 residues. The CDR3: CASSLESAGNAGELFF. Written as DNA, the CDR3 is TGCGCCAGCAGCTTGGAGTCGGCAGGGAATGCCGGGGAGCTGTTTTTT.

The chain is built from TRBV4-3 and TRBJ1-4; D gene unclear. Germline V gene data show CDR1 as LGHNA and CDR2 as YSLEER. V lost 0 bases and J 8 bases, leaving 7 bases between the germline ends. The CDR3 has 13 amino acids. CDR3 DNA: TGCGCCAGCAGCCAAGATCGGTTGGAAAAACTGTTTTTT. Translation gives CASSQDRLEKLFF.

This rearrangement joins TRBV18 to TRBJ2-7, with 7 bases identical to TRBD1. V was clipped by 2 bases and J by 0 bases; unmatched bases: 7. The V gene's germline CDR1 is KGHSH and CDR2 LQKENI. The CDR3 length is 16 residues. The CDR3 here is CASSPFEGASSYEQYF. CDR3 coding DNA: TGTGCCAGCTCACCATTCGAGGGGGCGAGCTCCTACGAGCAGTACTTC.

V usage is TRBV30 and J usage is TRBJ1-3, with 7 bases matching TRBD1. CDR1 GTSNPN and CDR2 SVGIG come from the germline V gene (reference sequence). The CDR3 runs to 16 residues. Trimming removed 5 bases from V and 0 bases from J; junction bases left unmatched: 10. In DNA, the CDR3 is TGTGCCTGGGACAGGGCCATAGCTAGCTCTGGAAACACCATATATTTT. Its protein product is CAWDRAIASSGNTIYF.

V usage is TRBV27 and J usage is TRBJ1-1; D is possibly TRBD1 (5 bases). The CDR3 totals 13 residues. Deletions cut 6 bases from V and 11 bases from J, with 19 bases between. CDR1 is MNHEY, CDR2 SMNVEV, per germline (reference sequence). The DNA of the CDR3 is TGTGCCAGCAGCAGGGCCGAGAGCCTTGGGGCTTTCTTT. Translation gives CASSRAESLGAFF.

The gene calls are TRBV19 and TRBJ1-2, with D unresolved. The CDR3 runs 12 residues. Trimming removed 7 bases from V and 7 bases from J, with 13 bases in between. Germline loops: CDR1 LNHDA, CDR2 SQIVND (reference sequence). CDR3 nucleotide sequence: TGTGCCAGTAAGCGACCAGAGAGTGGCTACACCTTC. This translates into CASKRPESGYTF.

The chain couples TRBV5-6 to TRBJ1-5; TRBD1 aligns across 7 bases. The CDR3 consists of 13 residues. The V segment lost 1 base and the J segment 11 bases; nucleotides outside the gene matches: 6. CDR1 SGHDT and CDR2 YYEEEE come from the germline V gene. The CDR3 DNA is TGTGCCAGCAGCTTGACAGGGGAAGGTACCCAGCATTTT. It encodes CASSLTGEGTQHF.

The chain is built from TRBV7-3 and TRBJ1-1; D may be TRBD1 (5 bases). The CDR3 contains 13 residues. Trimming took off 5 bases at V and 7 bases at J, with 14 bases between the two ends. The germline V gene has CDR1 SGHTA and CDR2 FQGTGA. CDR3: CASSRDREYEAFF. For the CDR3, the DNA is TGTGCCAGCAGCCGTGACAGAGAGTATGAAGCTTTCTTT.

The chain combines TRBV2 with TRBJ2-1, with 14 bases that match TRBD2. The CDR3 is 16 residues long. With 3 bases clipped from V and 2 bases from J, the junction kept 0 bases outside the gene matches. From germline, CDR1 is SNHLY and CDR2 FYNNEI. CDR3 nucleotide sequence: TGTGCCAGCAGTGAGACTAGCGGGGGGGCCTACAATGAGCAGTTCTTC. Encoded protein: CASSETSGGAYNEQFF. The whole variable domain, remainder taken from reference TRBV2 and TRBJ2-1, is EPEVTQTPSHQVTQMGQEVILRCVPISNHLYFYWYRQILGQKVEFLVSFYNNEISEKSEIFDDQFSVERPDGSNFTLKIRSTKLEDSAMYFCASSETSGGAYNEQFFGPGTRLTVL.

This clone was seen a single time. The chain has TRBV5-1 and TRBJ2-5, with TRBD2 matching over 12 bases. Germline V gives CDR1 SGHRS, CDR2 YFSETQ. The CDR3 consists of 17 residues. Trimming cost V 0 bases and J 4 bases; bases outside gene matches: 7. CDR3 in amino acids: CASSLVLAGGPGETQYF. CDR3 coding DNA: TGCGCCAGCAGCTTGGTTCTAGCGGGAGGGCCTGGAGAGACCCAGTACTTC. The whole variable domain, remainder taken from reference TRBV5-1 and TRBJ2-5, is KAGVTQTPRYLIKTRGQQVTLSCSPISGHRSVSWYQQTPGQGLQFLFEYFSETQRNKGNFPGRFSGRQFSNSRSEMNVSTLELGDSALYLCASSLVLAGGPGETQYFGPGTRLLVL.